One and the same sample provided the 2 T cell receptor beta chains below, sequenced in a study of cytomegalovirus exposure and HLA in healthy donors. The PCR was carried out with 60 Vbeta primers and 13 Jbeta primers. The data were produced by immunoSEQ multiplex PCR, yet TCRdb's version contains in-frame clones alone and is incomplete. Among roughly 180,000 clones listed, around 82% were seen once. Sequenced input: PBMCs. These receptors all come from a woman between 50 and 59 years old in good health and CMV-seropositive.

The J gene is TRBJ2-3, the V gene TRBV6-1; TRBD1 is a possible D gene (6 bases). V gave up 2 bases and J gave up 0 bases, with 18 bases separating them. The CDR3 spans 18 residues. Germline lookup yields CDR1 MNHNS and CDR2 SASEGT. DNA of the CDR3: TGTGCCAGCAGTGAATATGGTAGGGCCACAGGGAGCACAGATACGCAGTATTTT. Residues: CASSEYGRATGSTDTQYF.

The rearrangement links TRBV6-1 to TRBJ1-4, with 9 nucleotides matching TRBD1. Germline CDR1 and CDR2: MNHNS and SASEGT. Trimming at V came to 0 bases and at J to 8 bases, leaving 7 bases not matched to a gene. CDR3 length equals 16 residues. The CDR3 loop reads CASSEALGQGNEKLFF. The CDR3 bases are TGTGCCAGCAGTGAAGCCCTTGGACAGGGGAACGAAAAACTGTTTTTT.